The TCR beta chain under discussion was sequenced for a study of vaccination effects on CD4 cells after COVID-19. In the study overall: Each person got two doses of an mRNA SARS-CoV-2 vaccine, BNT162b2 or mRNA-1273. Sample donation by two convalescent patients took place 16 days and one week before vaccination.

The CDR3 contains 14 residues. Germline CDR1 is SGHTA and CDR2 is FQGTGA. V was clipped by 3 bases and J by 1 base; unmatched bases: 0. The ViraFEST assay expanded antigen-specific CD4+ T cells with viral peptide pools before sequencing. Scientists isolated CD4+ T cells after a roughly 9-day culture period ended. PCR-confirmed SARS-CoV-2 infection occurred in the person between March and December 2020. Sequenced by immunoSEQ multiplex PCR; TCRdb stores in-frame clones only, minus some. In the table there are around 47,000 clones, 60% to 75% of which are singletons. In regard to this clone: Its antigen is not known.

This clonotype originated in a human donor who had a prior SARS-CoV-2 infection. J is TRBJ2-3 and V is TRBV7-3; 8 nucleotides match TRBD2. The material sequenced was CD4+ T cells from PBMCs cultured with a peptide pool, taken before COVID-19 vaccination. The CDR3 nucleotides read TGTGCCAGCAGCTTTAGCGGGGGCACAGATACGCAGTATTTT. Amino acid sequence: CASSFSGGTDTQYF.